This TCR beta chain comes out of a study of Ad26.COV2.S vaccination and SARS-CoV-2 variants. About the study: Ad26.COV2.S, an intramuscular injection, was given once or twice 56 days apart.

As for treatment: around 19 received Ad26.COV2.S at low or high dose, single or two shots; 5 received placebo; per-sample allocation not given. Samples analyzed were those drawn on day 63 after the first vaccine or placebo injection. Assay used: immunoSEQ multiplex PCR; TCRdb lists only in-frame clones, some missing. The sample comprises 410,000 or so clones, over 80% of which are singletons, and around 1.7% rests with the top ten. V lost 3 bases and J 3 bases, leaving 12 bases between the germline ends. This CDR3 spans 15 amino acids. Germline CDR1 SGHAT, CDR2 FQNNGV. The sample consisted of peripheral blood, taken in a trial of Ad26.COV2.S vaccine versus placebo. The origin of this receptor is a person aged 18-60 years who received the Ad26.COV2.S COVID-19 vaccine or a placebo. V and J are TRBV11-2 and TRBJ1-5, with D uncertain. The CDR3 here is CASSLAAGLNQPQHF. The CDR3 DNA reads as TGTGCCAGCAGCTTGGCAGCAGGTCTCAATCAGCCCCAGCATTTT.